The TCR beta chain under discussion was sequenced for a study of blood T cell repertoires in COVID-19. Study background: PBMCs, B-cell-depleted T cells, or T cells provided the cDNA or gDNA that made up the material.

Assay used: immunoSEQ multiplex PCR; TCRdb lists only in-frame clones, some missing. The sample carries about 27,000 clones, approximately 83% recorded once. The CDR3 loop spans 15 amino acids. Germline loops: CDR1 LNHDA, CDR2 SQIVND (reference sequence). V shed 10 bases, J shed 3 bases, and the junction held 11 bases outside the gene matches. This clonotype was sampled from a man between 65 and 85 years old with active COVID-19. The chain couples TRBV19 to TRBJ1-1; 10 positions match TRBD1. Sample: peripheral blood. The CDR3 loop reads CATRQGALRDTEAFF. The CDR3 DNA reads TGTGCCACCAGACAGGGGGCCCTTCGGGACACTGAAGCTTTCTTT.